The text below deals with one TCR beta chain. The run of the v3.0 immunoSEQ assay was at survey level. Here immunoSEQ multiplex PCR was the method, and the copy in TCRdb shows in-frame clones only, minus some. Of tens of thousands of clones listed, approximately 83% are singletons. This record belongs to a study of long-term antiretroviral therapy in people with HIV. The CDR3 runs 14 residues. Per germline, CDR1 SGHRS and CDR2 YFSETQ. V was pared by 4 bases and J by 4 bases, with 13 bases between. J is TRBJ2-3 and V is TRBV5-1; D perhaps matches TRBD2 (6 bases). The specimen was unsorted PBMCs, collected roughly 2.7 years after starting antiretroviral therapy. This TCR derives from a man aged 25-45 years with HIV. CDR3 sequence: CASSPSGPPDTQYF. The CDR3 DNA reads TGCGCCAGCAGCCCGAGCGGGCCCCCAGATACGCAGTATTTT.